This T cell receptor (beta chain) was sequenced for a study of cytomegalovirus exposure and HLA in healthy donors. In the study overall: There were 88 million or so unique TCRs (from HLA-typed donors) in an early data release.

This clone has only one observation. Its antigen is not known. The PCR ran on 60 Vbeta and 13 Jbeta primers. This table comes from immunoSEQ multiplex PCR, and its TCRdb copy is limited to in-frame clones, with some not included. The sample yields around 210,000 clones, about 85% seen once. Whole-study findings and limits: Fewer N-insertions than the 666-donor mean were reportedly shown by an Asian-associated ancestry cluster in a later analysis. There were some 150 TCR beta chains listed as cytomegalovirus-associated.

The clonotype comes from a girl aged 2-15 years in good health and CMV-seronegative. The sample was PBMCs.

The DNA for the CDR3 is TGTGCCAGCAGTGCACGATCCCCCAGGACTGAAGCTTTCTTT. Its protein product is CASSARSPRTEAFF. The rearrangement links TRBV6-1 to TRBJ1-1; D uncertain. The CDR3 consists of 14 residues. V lost 4 bases and J 5 bases, leaving 14 bases between the germline ends. CDR1 and CDR2 from the germline V gene are MNHNS and SASEGT.